These T cell receptor beta chains were read from a single sample in a study of blood T cells in healthy people across ages. TCRdb ran MiXCR on the 5' RACE reads and lists one entry per CDR3 protein. The sample has about 1.8 million distinct CDR3 sequences, about 50% seen once. Specimen: blood. These TCRs come from a woman in her thirties or forties in good health. Both conserved end residues are part of each CDR3. The D gene is left open where the match is weak. Only part of the rows carry a size: once, few, many, or a class if the clone is expanded.

v_gene: TRBV4-3; abundance: few; j_gene: TRBJ2-7; d_gene: NA; CDR3aa: CASSLIDAGEQYF; CDR3nt: TGCGCCAGCAGCCTAATCGACGCTGGAGAGCAGTACTTC
v_gene: TRBV6-5; abundance: NA; j_gene: TRBJ1-6; d_gene: NA; CDR3aa: CASSYDRFQSMSSYNSPLHF; CDR3nt: TGTGCCAGCAGTTACGACAGGTTCCAATCTATGAGCTCCTATAATTCACCCCTCCACTTT
v_gene: TRBV14; abundance: NA; j_gene: TRBJ2-1; d_gene: NA; CDR3aa: CASSQMVEQFF; CDR3nt: TGTGCCAGCAGCCAAATGGTCGAGCAGTTCTTC
v_gene: TRBV11-2; abundance: NA; j_gene: TRBJ1-5; d_gene: NA; CDR3aa: CASCMGLTAGHQPQHF; CDR3nt: TGTGCCAGCTGCATGGGGTTGACGGCGGGGCATCAGCCCCAGCATTTT
v_gene: TRBV15; abundance: NA; j_gene: TRBJ1-4; d_gene: NA; CDR3aa: CATSRDWGGEKLFF; CDR3nt: TGTGCCACCAGCAGAGATTGGGGGGGTGAAAAACTGTTTTTT
v_gene: TRBV4-2; abundance: NA; j_gene: TRBJ2-3; d_gene: NA; CDR3aa: CASSQDPPGVGTDTQYF; CDR3nt: TGTGCCAGCAGCCAAGATCCCCCAGGGGTCGGGACAGATACGCAGTATTTT
v_gene: TRBV4-3; abundance: few; j_gene: TRBJ1-2; d_gene: NA; CDR3aa: CASSQVLSNYGYTF; CDR3nt: TGCGCCAGCAGCCAGGTACTGAGTAACTATGGCTACACCTTC
v_gene: TRBV15; abundance: NA; j_gene: TRBJ2-5; d_gene: NA; CDR3aa: CATSRGFEGGMTQYF; CDR3nt: TGTGCCACCAGCAGAGGATTCGAGGGGGGGATGACCCAGTACTTC
v_gene: TRBV5-1; abundance: once; j_gene: TRBJ2-3; d_gene: TRBD2; CDR3aa: CASSLVAGGPIDTQYF; CDR3nt: TGCGCCAGCAGCTTGGTCGCGGGGGGGCCGATAGATACGCAGTATTTT
v_gene: TRBV7-2; abundance: NA; j_gene: TRBJ2-5; d_gene: NA; CDR3aa: CASSLTGGPTQETQYF; CDR3nt: TGTGCCAGCAGCTTGACCGGGGGGCCTACTCAAGAGACCCAGTACTTC
v_gene: TRBV6-6; abundance: NA; j_gene: TRBJ2-3; d_gene: NA; CDR3aa: CASRHGRVSSSTDTQYF; CDR3nt: TGTGCCAGCAGACACGGACGGGTCTCTTCTAGCACAGATACGCAGTATTTT
v_gene: TRBV12-3/TRBV12-4; abundance: NA; j_gene: TRBJ2-7; d_gene: NA; CDR3aa: CASREAGPQRGEQYF; CDR3nt: TGTGCCAGCAGGGAAGCTGGACCTCAGAGAGGCGAGCAGTACTTC
v_gene: TRBV5-1; abundance: few; j_gene: TRBJ1-2; d_gene: NA; CDR3aa: CASSMSQEANYGYTF; CDR3nt: TGCGCCAGCAGCATGAGTCAAGAAGCTAACTATGGCTACACCTTC
v_gene: TRBV2; abundance: NA; j_gene: TRBJ1-2; d_gene: NA; CDR3aa: CASSWQGGDYGYTF; CDR3nt: TGTGCCAGCAGTTGGCAGGGAGGGGACTATGGCTACACCTTC
v_gene: TRBV5-1; abundance: NA; j_gene: TRBJ2-7; d_gene: TRBD1; CDR3aa: CASSVAQGFEQYF; CDR3nt: TGCGCCAGCAGCGTGGCACAGGGGTTCGAGCAGTACTTC
v_gene: TRBV24-1; abundance: NA; j_gene: TRBJ2-1; d_gene: NA; CDR3aa: CATSDLGQFNEQFF; CDR3nt: TGTGCCACCAGTGATTTAGGACAGTTCAATGAGCAGTTCTTC
v_gene: TRBV12-3/TRBV12-4; abundance: NA; j_gene: TRBJ2-1; d_gene: TRBD2; CDR3aa: CASSTPGGGHRFF; CDR3nt: TGTGCCAGCAGCACCCCGGGGGGAGGCCATAGGTTCTTC
v_gene: TRBV28; abundance: NA; j_gene: TRBJ2-7; d_gene: TRBD2; CDR3aa: CASSSQGLAGGPNEQYF; CDR3nt: TGTGCCAGCAGTTCCCAGGGACTAGCGGGGGGGCCAAACGAGCAGTACTTC
v_gene: TRBV7-9; abundance: NA; j_gene: TRBJ2-5; d_gene: NA; CDR3aa: CASSLGWQEGETQYF; CDR3nt: TGTGCCAGCAGCTTAGGATGGCAGGAGGGTGAGACCCAGTACTTC
v_gene: TRBV5-1; abundance: many; j_gene: TRBJ2-1; d_gene: TRBD2; CDR3aa: CASSLGLAGDEQFF; CDR3nt: TGTGCCAGCAGTTTGGGACTAGCGGGGGATGAGCAGTTCTTC
v_gene: TRBV4-3; abundance: few; j_gene: TRBJ2-3; d_gene: NA; CDR3aa: CASSQDLGMNTQYF; CDR3nt: TGCGCCAGCAGCCAAGATCTAGGGATGAATACGCAGTATTTT
v_gene: TRBV4-3; abundance: NA; j_gene: TRBJ1-5; d_gene: NA; CDR3aa: CASSQDRLFSNQPQHF; CDR3nt: TGCGCCAGCAGCCAAGATCGGCTTTTTAGCAATCAGCCCCAGCATTTT